Presented here are 27 T cell receptor beta chains from one specimen sequenced in a study of cytomegalovirus exposure and HLA in healthy donors. PCR used 60 Vbeta primers and 13 Jbeta primers. Clones were sequenced by immunoSEQ multiplex PCR, and TCRdb holds only the in-frame ones, with some missing. The profile shows about 140,000 clones, approximately 71% of them singletons. Sequences were obtained from PBMCs. These receptors all come from a man younger than 45 in good health and CMV-seronegative.

The chain combines TRBV15 with TRBJ2-6; D possibly corresponds to TRBD2 (6 bases). Germline CDR1 is LNHNV and CDR2 is YYDKDF (reference sequence). V lost 4 bases and J 1 base, leaving 8 bases between the germline ends. This CDR3 has 15 residues. In DNA form, the CDR3 reads TGTGCCACCAGCACAGGGACTTCTGGGGCCAACGTCCTGACTTTC. Translating it yields CATSTGTSGANVLTF.

CDR3 sequence: CASSTSLAGVYNEQFF. Written as DNA, the CDR3 is TGTGCCAGCAGCACCTCCCTAGCGGGGGTCTACAATGAGCAGTTCTTC. The rearrangement joins TRBV7-2 to TRBJ2-1, with 10 bases fitting TRBD2. CDR1 is SGHTA and CDR2 is FQGNSA in the germline V gene. The junction had 7 bases not matched to a gene; V was cut back by 5 bases and J by 3 bases. The CDR3 spans 16 residues.

The V gene is TRBV7-6, the J gene TRBJ2-5; 10 nucleotides match TRBD2. The CDR3 is made up of 15 amino acids. Germline trimming cut 0 bases from V and 4 bases from J; bases unmatched to any gene: 2. Germline V gene sequence: CDR1 SGHVS, CDR2 FNYEAQ. CDR3 bases: TGTGCCAGCAGCTTAGCGGCTAGCGGGAGAGAGACCCAGTACTTC. Its translation: CASSLAASGRETQYF.

The count of this clone is one. CDR3 nucleotide sequence: TGCGCCAGCAGCCAAGCGTGGACAGGGTTAGGGACTTACGAGCAGTACTTC. Residues: CASSQAWTGLGTYEQYF. The J gene is TRBJ2-5, the V gene TRBV4-1; 8 bases match TRBD1. Matching the DNA end better, TRBJ2-7 makes the J call doubtful. The CDR3 loop spans 17 amino acids. In germline, CDR1 is MGHRA, CDR2 YSYEKL.

The chain joins TRBV9 to TRBJ2-7; maybe TRBD1 (6 bases). The CDR3 sequence is 13 residues long. Trimming left V 0 bases short and J 4 bases short, with 8 bases between. CDR1 SGDLS and CDR2 YYNGEE come from the germline V gene. DNA for the CDR3: TGTGCCAGCAGCGTAGGGGACACATACGAGCAGTACTTC. It yields the protein CASSVGDTYEQYF. Using reference TRBV9 and TRBJ2-7 for the parts outside the CDR3, the full variable domain is DSGVTQTPKHLITATGQRVTLRCSPRSGDLSVYWYQQSLDQGLQFLIQYYNGEERAKGNILERFSAQQFPDLHSELNLSSLELGDSALYFCASSVGDTYEQYFGPGTRLTVT.

The rearrangement links TRBV7-9 to TRBJ2-2; TRBD2 might be the D (6 bases). Germline V CDR1 and CDR2: SEHNR, FQNEAQ (reference sequence). The CDR3 has 15 amino acids. Trimming pared 4 bases from V and 2 bases from J, leaving 11 bases between. CDR3 nucleotides: TGTGCCAGCAGCTCGGTGGGGGGTAACACCGGGGAGCTGTTTTTT. It translates to CASSSVGGNTGELFF.

J is TRBJ2-5 and V is TRBV5-4; 14 positions agree with TRBD2. After removal of 5 bases from V and 0 bases from J, the junction contained 9 bases not matched to a gene. Germline CDR1 and CDR2: SGHNT and YYREEE (reference sequence). The CDR3 runs 18 residues. The CDR3, as DNA: TGTGCCAGCAGGGCCGGGACTAGCGGGAGAGTCTACCAAGAGACCCAGTACTTC. Translation gives CASRAGTSGRVYQETQYF.

This clone was seen a handful of times. The CDR3 DNA is TGTGCCAGCAGCGTACATTACGAGCAGTACTTC. Translating it yields CASSVHYEQYF. The chain employs TRBV11-2 and TRBJ2-7; D not resolved. V was clipped by 5 bases and J by 4 bases, with 6 bases between them. There are 11 residues in the CDR3. Germline V gene lookup returns CDR1 SGHAT and CDR2 FQNNGV. Looking up the rest from reference TRBV11-2 and TRBJ2-7 gives the full variable domain: EAGVAQSPRYKIIEKRQSVAFWCNPISGHATLYWYQQILGQGPKLLIQFQNNGVVDDSQLPKDRFSAERLKGVDSTLKIQPAKLEDSAVYLCASSVHYEQYFGPGTRLTVT.

V gene TRBV9 combines with J gene TRBJ2-6; a possible D gene is TRBD2 (6 bases). Per the germline V gene, CDR1 is SGDLS and CDR2 is YYNGEE. V was cut by 0 bases and J by 0 bases, with 13 bases left in between. This CDR3 has 18 residues. CDR3 sequence (DNA): TGTGCCAGCAGCGTAGCGGAGGGATCTATCTCTGGGGCCAACGTCCTGACTTTC. Translated: CASSVAEGSISGANVLTF.

The J gene is TRBJ1-5, the V gene TRBV5-6; the D gene is possibly TRBD1 (6 bases). This CDR3 spans 15 amino acids. Germline lookup yields CDR1 SGHDT and CDR2 YYEEEE. V was shortened by 5 bases and J by 4 bases, with 16 bases between the two germline ends. The CDR3 DNA follows: TGTGCCAGCAGTTCCTACAGGGTCCCGAATCAGCCCCAGCATTTT. Amino acid sequence: CASSSYRVPNQPQHF.

The genes are TRBV7-2 and TRBJ2-2; a possible D gene is TRBD2 (5 bases). The CDR3 covers 17 residues. Germline V gene data show CDR1 as SGHTA and CDR2 as FQGNSA. Trimming pared 1 base from V and 1 base from J, leaving 13 bases between. CDR3 in amino acids: CASSLGPRRGNTGELFF. The CDR3 DNA reads as TGTGCCAGCAGCTTAGGGCCGCGACGGGGGAACACCGGGGAGCTGTTTTTT. Variable domain in full (rest from reference TRBV7-2 and TRBJ2-2): GAGVSQSPSNKVTEKGKDVELRCDPISGHTALYWYRQSLGQGLEFLIYFQGNSAPDKSGLPSDRFSAERTGGSVSTLTIQRTQQEDSAVYLCASSLGPRRGNTGELFFGEGSRLTVL.

This clone occurred once. The genes are TRBV6-1 and TRBJ2-1, with D tentatively TRBD1 (5 bases). Germline V gives CDR1 MNHNS, CDR2 SASEGT. The CDR3 covers 14 residues. V was shortened by 10 bases and J by 3 bases, with 16 bases between the two germline ends. The CDR3 DNA follows: TGTGCCATCCAGGGTATAGGGCTCTACAATGAGCAGTTCTTC. Its protein is CAIQGIGLYNEQFF.

The table lists this clone with a few counts. The rearrangement joins TRBV5-1 to TRBJ1-2; 7 bases agree with TRBD1. The CDR3 totals 15 residues. V was pared by 5 bases and J by 4 bases, with 11 bases of the junction left unmatched. The germline CDR1 and CDR2 sequences are SGHRS and YFSETQ. The CDR3: CASSPTGDRFYGYTF. The CDR3 DNA sequence: TGCGCCAGCAGTCCTACAGGGGATCGGTTCTATGGCTACACCTTC.

In regard to this clone: Germline and junction disagree at one end, which may indicate a read error. The chain combines TRBV5-1 with TRBJ2-2; 7 bases agree with TRBD1. The CDR3 covers 13 residues. Germline loops: CDR1 SGHRS, CDR2 YFSETQ. The CDR3 protein is CASRTGNAGELFF. The CDR3 nucleotides are TGCGCCAGCAGGACAGGGAACGCCGGGGAGCTGTTTTTT.

V and J are TRBV18 and TRBJ2-7, with 14 bases identical to TRBD2. CDR1 is KGHSH, CDR2 LQKENI, per germline. The CDR3 is made up of 15 amino acids. The ends lost 4 bases at V and 5 bases at J; junction bases unmatched: 4. The CDR3: CASSLGLAGVDEQYF. The CDR3 DNA is TGTGCCAGCTCACTGGGACTAGCGGGAGTCGACGAGCAGTACTTC.

The sample holds a few counts of this clone. V is TRBV29-1 and J is TRBJ1-5, with 10 bases identical to TRBD1. In germline, CDR1 is SQVTM, CDR2 ANQGSEA. The CDR3 is 13 amino acids. The ends lost 6 bases at V and 6 bases at J; junction bases unmatched: 5. CDR3 nucleotide sequence: TGCAGCGTGGGGACAGGGGATGGTCAGCCCCAGCATTTT. As protein: CSVGTGDGQPQHF.

V usage is TRBV19 and J usage is TRBJ2-6, with 8 nucleotides matching TRBD1. Germline CDR1 and CDR2: LNHDA and SQIVND (reference sequence). The CDR3 totals 19 residues. V lost 2 bases and J lost 1; bases outside the gene matches: 10. CDR3 DNA sequence: TGTGCCAGTAGTATACGTAGGACAGGGACTTTATCTGGGGCCAACGTCCTGACTTTC. Its protein is CASSIRRTGTLSGANVLTF.

The V gene is TRBV28, the J gene TRBJ2-5; D call uncertain. The assigned J gene may be wrong: the sequence end matches TRBJ2-7 better. This CDR3 has 13 amino acids. Germline V gives CDR1 MDHEN, CDR2 SYDVKM. CDR3 amino acids: CASSLGSSYEQYF. As DNA, the CDR3 is TGTGCCAGCAGTTTGGGCAGCTCCTACGAGCAGTACTTC.

CDR3 in DNA: TGCAGCGTTTGGGGGCAGGCGAGCGAGCAGTACTTC. This encodes CSVWGQASEQYF. The chain links TRBV29-1 to TRBJ2-7; D possibly corresponds to TRBD1 (6 bases). Looked up from germline, CDR1 is SQVTM and CDR2 is ANQGSEA. The V gene lost 5 bases and the J gene lost 6 bases, with 14 bases spanning the gap. This CDR3 spans 12 amino acids.

The rearrangement joins TRBV25-1 to TRBJ2-5, with D possibly TRBD2 on 6 matching bases. With the DNA end fitting TRBJ2-7 better, the J assignment may be wrong. CDR1 is MGHDK, CDR2 SYGVNS, per germline. The CDR3 runs 16 residues. CDR3 protein: CASSESISGPIYEQYF. The CDR3 DNA sequence: TGTGCCAGCAGTGAGAGTATCAGCGGGCCTATTTACGAGCAGTACTTC.

The chain combines TRBV7-2 with TRBJ2-7, with 7 bases that match TRBD2. This CDR3 has 15 residues. Germline lookup yields CDR1 SGHTA and CDR2 FQGNSA. V lost 3 bases and J lost 7; bases outside the gene matches: 12. The DNA of the CDR3 is TGTGCCAGCAGCTTTACCGGGACTACGGTTCGGGAGCAGTACTTC. This sequence encodes CASSFTGTTVREQYF.

This clone occurred a few times. The chain carries TRBV6-4 and TRBJ2-1, with 8 bases fitting TRBD2. Germline loops: CDR1 MRHNA, CDR2 SNTAGT. The trim removed 6 bases at V and 7 bases at J, leaving 20 bases unmatched. This CDR3 has 18 residues. The CDR3 region has the DNA TGTGCCAGCAGGGAGGGGCTAGCGGGTATCCTCCCCGGGAATGAGCAGTTCTTC. Protein: CASREGLAGILPGNEQFF.

This chain uses TRBV19 with TRBJ1-5, with D uncertain. The CDR3 loop spans 14 amino acids. Germline loops: CDR1 LNHDA, CDR2 SQIVND (reference sequence). V lost 9 bases and J lost 5, with 17 bases in between. CDR3 residues: CASRIAEGYQPQHF. CDR3 nucleotides: TGTGCCAGCCGAATCGCGGAGGGATATCAGCCCCAGCATTTT.

The chain uses TRBV2 and TRBJ2-7; TRBD1 might be the D (5 bases). The CDR3 spans 14 residues. Trimming pared 1 base from V and 2 bases from J, leaving 9 bases between. Germline assignment: CDR1 SNHLY and CDR2 FYNNEI. CDR3: CASSEGQGTYEQYF. The CDR3 DNA reads as TGTGCCAGCAGTGAAGGTCAGGGAACCTACGAGCAGTACTTC.

This clone was picked up a small number of times. The chain has TRBV7-2 and TRBJ2-2, with TRBD2 matching 7 bases. Germline CDR1 SGHTA, CDR2 FQGNSA. Trimming took 4 bases from V and 6 from J; bases not matched to a gene: 11. The CDR3 totals 16 residues. CDR3 residues: CASSSLGWAGAGELFF. CDR3 nucleotide sequence: TGTGCCAGCAGCTCCCTTGGGTGGGCGGGAGCCGGGGAGCTGTTTTTT.

The rearrangement uses TRBV4-1 and TRBJ2-1, with TRBD2 identical over 7 bases. In germline, CDR1 is MGHRA, CDR2 YSYEKL. The CDR3 spans 15 residues. With 5 bases clipped from V and 4 bases from J, the junction kept 8 bases outside the gene matches. The CDR3 loop is CASSWSGIAYNEQFF. The CDR3, as DNA: TGCGCCAGCAGCTGGAGCGGGATCGCTTACAATGAGCAGTTCTTC.

V usage is TRBV7-8 and J usage is TRBJ2-1; no clear D. Germline CDR1 reads SGHVS; CDR2 reads FQNEAQ. The CDR3 covers 15 residues. V was shortened by 5 bases and J by 4 bases, with 15 bases between the two germline ends. The chain's CDR3 is CASSPRRSSYNEQFF. The CDR3 DNA reads TGTGCCAGCAGCCCGCGGCGGAGCAGTTACAATGAGCAGTTCTTC.